This TCR beta chain was sequenced for a study of PD-L1 blockade in urothelial cancer. As for the study in general: About 85% of the roughly 29 patients comprised males who had bladder-origin urothelial cancer. At 3 weeks after treatment start (second dose) and again at 6 weeks, blood was analyzed. Among blood samples, the median T cell count was around 140,000. The study, taken as a whole, reports: Patients with below-median pretreatment blood clonality survived longer.

The CDR3 contains 14 residues. With V trimmed by 6 bases and J by 5 bases, 9 bases remained unmatched. CDR1 is MDHEN and CDR2 is SYDVKM in the germline V gene. The data were produced by immunoSEQ multiplex PCR, yet TCRdb's version contains in-frame clones alone and is incomplete. The sample lists 45,000 to 50,000 clones; about 87% were seen once. Details on this clone: What it recognizes is unknown.

The receptor's source is a man older than 75 with urothelial cancer. This specimen was PBMCs, taken around atezolizumab (anti-PD-L1) treatment. The rearrangement uses TRBV28 and TRBJ1-2, with TRBD1 identical over 7 bases. The CDR3 sequence is CASSPRGQTYGYTF. CDR3 DNA: TGTGCCAGCAGCCCAAGGGGACAGACATATGGCTACACCTTC.